This T cell receptor beta chain was profiled in a study of blood T cell repertoires in COVID-19. In the original workflow: Reference gene primer amplification yielded estimated nucleated cell counts. Generated by immunoSEQ multiplex PCR, the TCRdb table keeps only in-frame clones and is missing some. From that table come the V and J calls and clone size; the DNA was used to work out D and trimming. The sample lists about half a million clones, about 88% seen once, with around 7.9% in the top ten. Recovered Cohort 3 donors showed two negative PCRs, clearance, or symptom resolution. This CDR3 has 16 residues.

This rearrangement joins TRBV21-1 to TRBJ1-4; the table assigns TRBD1, which was not confirmed against the DNA. TRBV21-1 is tagged as a pseudogene. The TCR sequence derives from a woman aged 60-75 years who had recovered from COVID-19. Sequenced sample: PBMCs or T cells enriched from blood (not recorded which). CDR3 DNA sequence: TGTGCCAGCAGCCCACGGACAGCCGCAACTAATGAAAAACTGTTTTTT. It codes for CASSPRTAATNEKLFF.